This is a list of T cell receptor beta chains from one sample in a study of immune heterogeneity within non-small cell lung tumors. TCRdb reanalysed the multiplex PCR reads using MiXCR and keeps one entry per CDR3 protein. The repertoire holds about 3,000 distinct CDR3 sequences, with 50% to 55% as singletons. Sequences were obtained from lung tumor tissue. Receptors originate from a man in his 70s with non-small cell lung cancer. Both conserved end residues are part of each CDR3. D genes are given only for firm matches. Rows give clone size only sometimes, using once, few, many, or a class for an expanded clone.

J gene	V gene	D gene	clone size	CDR3 protein	CDR3 DNA
TRBJ2-3	TRBV11-2	TRBD2	-	CASSLGIGGSTDTQYF	TGTGCCAGCAGCTTAGGAATCGGGGGGAGCACAGATACGCAGTATTTT
TRBJ1-5	TRBV7-9	TRBD1	-	CASSHGTGIPWAQHF	TGTGCCAGCAGCCATGGGACAGGGATACCATGGGCCCAGCATTTT
TRBJ2-1	TRBV6-1	-	-	CASSYDRGNEQFF	TGTGCCAGCAGTTATGACCGTGGTAATGAGCAGTTCTTC
TRBJ1-2	TRBV28	TRBD1	-	CASTLSRGHVRGYTF	TGTGCCAGCACCCTCTCGAGGGGGCACGTTCGAGGCTACACCTTC
TRBJ2-3	TRBV6-2/TRBV6-3	-	-	CASSYSTEPSSSTDTQYF	TGTGCCAGCAGTTACTCGACCGAACCATCTTCTAGCACAGATACGCAGTATTTT
TRBJ2-5	TRBV20-1	-	-	CSAREGTQQETQYF	TGCAGTGCTAGAGAAGGCACCCAACAAGAGACCCAGTACTTC
TRBJ2-5	TRBV19	TRBD2	-	CAARAGARETQYF	TGTGCCGCCCGAGCGGGGGCTAGAGAGACCCAGTACTTC
TRBJ2-3	TRBV30	TRBD2	-	CAWRPSGSTDTQYF	TGTGCCTGGAGGCCTAGCGGGAGTACAGATACGCAGTATTTT
TRBJ2-7	TRBV28	TRBD1	once	CASSSGQGTQSYEQYF	TGTGCCAGCAGCTCGGGACAGGGTACCCAAAGCTACGAGCAGTACTTC
TRBJ2-7	TRBV6-2/TRBV6-3	TRBD2	few	CASSELAGSYYEQYF	TGTGCCAGCAGTGAACTAGCGGGATCCTACTACGAGCAGTACTTC
TRBJ1-4	TRBV4-2	-	-	CASSQGRGPYNEKLFF	TGTGCCAGCAGCCAAGGCAGGGGACCATATAATGAAAAACTGTTTTTT
TRBJ2-7	TRBV6-1	-	-	CASSEPKTYEQYF	TGTGCCAGCAGTGAACCCAAAACCTACGAGCAGTACTTC
TRBJ1-1	TRBV6-2/TRBV6-3	-	-	CASRPAGSEAFF	TGTGCCAGCAGACCGGCAGGGTCTGAAGCTTTCTTT
TRBJ1-2	TRBV7-9	-	-	CASSQSGGDYRGYTF	TGTGCCAGCAGCCAGAGCGGGGGGGATTATAGAGGCTACACCTTC
TRBJ2-7	TRBV27	TRBD1	-	CASSPPGTDEQYF	TGTGCCAGCAGCCCCCCCGGGACAGACGAGCAGTACTTC
TRBJ2-7	TRBV12-3/TRBV12-4	TRBD1	few	CASSFEGQLYEQYF	TGTGCCAGCAGTTTTGAGGGACAGCTCTACGAGCAGTACTTC
TRBJ2-3	TRBV5-6	-	few	CASSLALGGTDTQYF	TGTGCCAGCAGCTTGGCCCTAGGGGGCACAGATACGCAGTATTTT
TRBJ2-7	TRBV27	TRBD1	-	CASSLRGPGQGSHEQYF	TGTGCCAGCAGTTTACGAGGTCCGGGACAGGGTTCTCACGAGCAGTACTTC
TRBJ1-4	TRBV19	TRBD1	large	CASRQGQKNEKLFF	TGTGCCAGTAGACAGGGACAGAAAAATGAAAAACTGTTTTTT
TRBJ1-1	TRBV19	-	few	CASSIGQDLTEAFF	TGTGCCAGTAGTATAGGGCAGGACCTCACTGAAGCTTTCTTT
TRBJ2-7	TRBV2	-	-	CASSGRGEQYF	TGTGCCAGCAGTGGACGGGGGGAGCAGTACTTC
TRBJ1-2	TRBV28	-	-	CASSSEPDPRYTF	TGTGCCAGCAGCAGCGAACCGGACCCTCGTTACACCTTC
TRBJ2-7	TRBV19	-	-	CASSMVLWSYEQYF	TGTGCCAGTAGTATGGTCTTGTGGTCCTACGAGCAGTACTTC
TRBJ2-7	TRBV6-1	TRBD2	-	CATRLAGEAYEQYF	TGTGCCACAAGACTAGCGGGAGAAGCCTACGAGCAGTACTTC
TRBJ2-5	TRBV19	TRBD2	few	CASSLSGGGETQYF	TGTGCCAGTAGTCTGTCGGGGGGGGGAGAGACCCAGTACTTC
TRBJ2-3	TRBV6-1	-	-	CASRGGGSSTDTQYF	TGTGCCAGCAGGGGCGGCGGCTCTAGCACAGATACGCAGTATTTT
TRBJ2-1	TRBV10-3	-	-	CAISESSLLGSNEQFF	TGTGCCATCAGTGAGTCGAGTCTACTAGGTTCCAATGAGCAGTTCTTC
TRBJ2-1	TRBV6-2/TRBV6-3	TRBD2	-	CASRETSGRYNEQFF	TGTGCCAGCAGGGAAACTAGCGGGAGGTACAATGAGCAGTTCTTC
TRBJ2-2	TRBV30	-	-	CAWTEGPHTGELFF	TGTGCCTGGACCGAGGGTCCTCATACCGGGGAGCTGTTTTTT